Shown below are 9 T cell receptor beta chains from a single sample sequenced in a study of regulatory T cells in long-lasting Graves disease. The time point: persistent/refractory GD, antithyroid drugs over 5 years with positive TRAb. There was RNA extracted from PBMCs, and the TCR library was made from it. CDR3-region Arm-PCR and iRepertoire HTBI primers produced the TCR beta libraries. TCRdb itself ran the multiplex PCR reads through MiXCR, one entry per CDR3 protein. The sample lists a few hundred thousand distinct CDR3 sequences; 20% to 25% were seen once. Material: peripheral blood mononuclear cells (PBMCs), obtained when the disease was refractory, from a patient treated with antithyroid drugs. The receptors come from a female donor with Graves disease.

This clonotype was observed a handful of times. One end of the junction is discordant with germline, which a read error may explain. The chain carries TRBV11-2 and TRBJ2-6; possibly TRBD2 for D (5 bases). Germline loops: CDR1 SGHAT, CDR2 FQNNGV. The CDR3 contains 15 residues. CDR3 bases: TGTGCCAACAGCGCCTCCGGGGTCGGGGCCAACGTCCTGACTTTC. Protein product: CANSASGVGANVLTF. Looking up the rest from reference TRBV11-2 and TRBJ2-6 gives the full variable domain: EAGVAQSPRYKIIEKRQSVAFWCNPISGHATLYWYQQILGQGPKLLIQFQNNGVVDDSQLPKDRFSAERLKGVDSTLKIQPAKLEDSAVYLCANSASGVGANVLTFGAGSRLTVL.

The chain employs TRBV5-1 and TRBJ2-1; TRBD2 might be the D (5 bases). V lost 8 bases, J lost 6 bases, and 15 bases lay in between. Germline V gene sequence: CDR1 SGHRS, CDR2 YFSETQ. The CDR3 loop spans 13 amino acids. In nucleotides, the CDR3 is TGCGCCAGTTCGTTCGGAGGCCTCAATGAGCAGTTCTTC. Protein product: CASSFGGLNEQFF.

This clonotype was seen more than once but under ten times. V is TRBV5-8 and J is TRBJ1-5, with a tentative D call TRBD1 (6 bases). The CDR3 runs 15 residues. Germline V CDR1 and CDR2: SGHTS, YDEGEE. Trimming took off 6 bases at V and 6 bases at J, with 19 bases between the two ends. The CDR3 DNA reads as TGTGCCAGCACCCGAGTAAGAAGGGGGGGTCAGCCCCAGCATTTT. It is translated as CASTRVRRGGQPQHF.

The rearrangement links TRBV6-2 or TRBV6-3 to TRBJ2-3; perhaps TRBD2 as D (5 bases). Trimming removed 8 bases at V and 5 bases at J, with 8 bases between. Germline V lookup: CDR1 MNHEY, CDR2 SVGEGT. CDR3 size: 11 residues. The CDR3 is CASWAGDTQYF. The CDR3 DNA is TGTGCCAGCTGGGCGGGAGATACGCAGTATTTT.

Details on this clonotype: It differs at one base from a far larger clone, so likely a read error. The J gene is TRBJ2-7, the V gene TRBV11-2, with TRBD2 identical over 9 bases. Germline V gives CDR1 SGHAT, CDR2 FQNNGV. The CDR3 extends over 15 amino acids. The CDR3 coding sequence is TGTGCCAGCAGTGGCGCGGGGGGGTCCTCCTACGGGCAGTACTTC. Translated: CASSGAGGSSYGQYF.

The chain joins TRBV20-1 to TRBJ1-5, with D uncertain. This CDR3 comprises 12 residues. From germline, CDR1 is DFQATT and CDR2 SNEGSKA (reference sequence). V was clipped by 3 bases and J by 0 bases, with 3 bases between them. The CDR3 is CSARDSNQPQHF. For the CDR3, the DNA is TGCAGTGCTAGGGATAGCAATCAGCCCCAGCATTTT.

CDR3 bases: TGTGCCAGCAGCTTCACCGGACTAGCGGGAGCGGGGGCAGATACGCAGTATTTT. Protein sequence: CASSFTGLAGAGADTQYF. The rearrangement joins TRBV7-2 to TRBJ2-3; 13 bases map to TRBD2. CDR3 length equals 18 residues. Trimming removed 3 bases from V and 4 bases from J; junction bases left unmatched: 10. Looked up from germline, CDR1 is SGHTA and CDR2 is FQGNSA.

Ten or more counts support this clonotype. This chain connects TRBV7-3 to TRBJ1-1, with D perhaps TRBD1 (6 bases). The V end was cut by 3 bases, the J end by 0 bases, with 11 bases between. The CDR3 is made up of 15 amino acids. CDR1 is SGHTA, CDR2 FQGTGA, per germline. The CDR3 loop is CASSLDRQMNTEAFF. CDR3 sequence (DNA): TGTGCCAGCAGCTTGGACAGACAGATGAACACTGAAGCTTTCTTT.

The table lists this clonotype with many counts. V is TRBV27 and J is TRBJ2-7, with 7 nucleotides matching TRBD2. The CDR3 length is 14 residues. V shed 8 bases, J shed 3 bases, and the junction held 10 bases outside the gene matches. The germline V gene encodes CDR1 MNHEY and CDR2 SMNVEV (reference sequence). CDR3 nucleotides: TGTGCCAGCGGCGAAGCGGGACGGCTCTACGAGCAGTACTTC. Protein sequence: CASGEAGRLYEQYF.